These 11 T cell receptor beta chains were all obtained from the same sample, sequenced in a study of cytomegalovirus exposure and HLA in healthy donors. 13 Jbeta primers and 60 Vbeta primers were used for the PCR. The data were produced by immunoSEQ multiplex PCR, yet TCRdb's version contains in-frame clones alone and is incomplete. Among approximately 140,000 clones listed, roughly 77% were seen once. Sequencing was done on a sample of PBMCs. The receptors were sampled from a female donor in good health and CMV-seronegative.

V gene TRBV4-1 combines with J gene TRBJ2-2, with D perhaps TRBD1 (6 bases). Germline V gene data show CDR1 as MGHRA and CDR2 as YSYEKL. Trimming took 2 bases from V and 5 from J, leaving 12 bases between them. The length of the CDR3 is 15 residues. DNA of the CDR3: TGCGCCAGCAGCCAACCCCAGGGGTCGACCGGGGAGCTGTTTTTT. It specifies CASSQPQGSTGELFF.

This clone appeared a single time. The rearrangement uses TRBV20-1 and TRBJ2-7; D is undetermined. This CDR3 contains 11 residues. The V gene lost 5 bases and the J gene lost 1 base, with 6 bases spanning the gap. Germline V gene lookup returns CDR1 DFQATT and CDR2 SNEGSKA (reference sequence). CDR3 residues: CSAFSSYEQYF. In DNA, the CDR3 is TGCAGTGCTTTCTCGTCCTACGAGCAGTACTTC.

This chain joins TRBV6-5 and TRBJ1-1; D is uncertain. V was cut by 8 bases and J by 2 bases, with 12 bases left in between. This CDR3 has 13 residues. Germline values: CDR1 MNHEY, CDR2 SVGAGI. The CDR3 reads CASRRLPNTEAFF. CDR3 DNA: TGTGCCAGCCGCAGGTTACCAAACACTGAAGCTTTCTTT.

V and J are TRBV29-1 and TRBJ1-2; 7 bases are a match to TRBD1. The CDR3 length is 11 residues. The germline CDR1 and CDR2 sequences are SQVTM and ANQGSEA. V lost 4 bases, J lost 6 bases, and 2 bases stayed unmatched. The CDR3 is CSVGDSNGYTF. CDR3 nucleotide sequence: TGCAGCGTTGGGGACAGCAATGGCTACACCTTC.

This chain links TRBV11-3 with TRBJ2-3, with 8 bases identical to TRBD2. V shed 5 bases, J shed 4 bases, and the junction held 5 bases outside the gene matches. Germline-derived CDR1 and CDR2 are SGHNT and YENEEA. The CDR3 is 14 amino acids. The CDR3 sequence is CASSRGGLPDTQYF. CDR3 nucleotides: TGTGCCAGCAGCCGGGGGGGGCTCCCAGATACGCAGTATTTT.

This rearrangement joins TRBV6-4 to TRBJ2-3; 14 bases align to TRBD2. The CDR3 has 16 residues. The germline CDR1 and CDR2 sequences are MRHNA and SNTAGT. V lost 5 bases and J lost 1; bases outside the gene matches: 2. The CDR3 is CASSPGLAGGTDTQYF. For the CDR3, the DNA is TGTGCCAGCAGTCCGGGACTAGCGGGGGGCACAGATACGCAGTATTTT.

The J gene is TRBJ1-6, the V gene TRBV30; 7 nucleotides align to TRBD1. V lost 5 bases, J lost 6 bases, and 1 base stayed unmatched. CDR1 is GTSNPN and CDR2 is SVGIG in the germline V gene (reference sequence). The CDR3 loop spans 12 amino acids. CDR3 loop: CAWDRANSPLHF. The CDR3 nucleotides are TGTGCCTGGGACAGGGCTAATTCACCCCTCCACTTT.

CDR3 loop: CASLGVSNQPQHF. The CDR3 DNA sequence: TGTGCCAGCCTAGGGGTCAGCAATCAGCCCCAGCATTTT. The chain links TRBV6-6 to TRBJ1-5, with a possible D match to TRBD1 (5 bases). Germline CDR1 and CDR2: MNHNY and SVGAGI (reference sequence). CDR3 length: 13 residues. Trimming removed 8 bases from V and 1 base from J, with 9 bases in between.

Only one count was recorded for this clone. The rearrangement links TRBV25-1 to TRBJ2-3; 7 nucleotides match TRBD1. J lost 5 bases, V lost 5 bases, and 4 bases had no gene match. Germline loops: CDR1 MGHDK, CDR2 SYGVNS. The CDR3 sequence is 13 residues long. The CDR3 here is CASSRGLRDTQYF. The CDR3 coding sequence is TGTGCCAGCAGTAGGGGGCTGAGAGATACGCAGTATTTT.

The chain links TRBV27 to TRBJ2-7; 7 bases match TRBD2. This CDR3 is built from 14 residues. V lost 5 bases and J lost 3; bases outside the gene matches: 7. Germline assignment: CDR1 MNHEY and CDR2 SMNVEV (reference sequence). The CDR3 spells CASSSGASYYEQYF. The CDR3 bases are TGTGCCAGCAGTAGCGGGGCCTCCTACTACGAGCAGTACTTC.

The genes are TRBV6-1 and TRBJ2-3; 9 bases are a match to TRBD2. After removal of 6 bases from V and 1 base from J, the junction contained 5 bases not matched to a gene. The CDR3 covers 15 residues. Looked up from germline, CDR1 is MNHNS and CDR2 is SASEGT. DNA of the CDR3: TGTGCCAGCAGCCTAGCGGGGCATCGCACAGATACGCAGTATTTT. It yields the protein CASSLAGHRTDTQYF.